Listed below are T cell receptor beta chains from one sample, sequenced in a study of T cells in Graves' hyperthyroidism and ophthalmopathy. TCRdb fed the multiplex PCR reads into MiXCR, producing one record per CDR3 protein. The table lists about 560,000 distinct CDR3 sequences, 16% of them singletons. The sample was blood. The source is a woman under 30 with Graves' hyperthyroidism. Both conserved end residues are part of each CDR3. The D gene is left open where the match is weak. Clone size is given for some rows only: seen once, a few or many times, or a class if the clone is expanded.

>TRBD1|few|TRBV7-9|TRBJ2-1
TGTGCCAGCAGCCCAGATGGGACAGTATACAATGAGCAGTTCTTC
CASSPDGTVYNEQFF
>-|many|TRBV13|TRBJ1-1
TGTGCCAGCAGCTGGGCGAAGAGGGAGCTACGCGGAGCTTTCTTT
CASSWAKRELRGAFF
>-|many|TRBV28|TRBJ1-1
TGTGCCAGCAGTTTATGGGGGAGAACGAACACTGAAGCTTTCTTT
CASSLWGRTNTEAFF
>-|many|TRBV9|TRBJ1-1
TGTGCCAGCAGCGTAGTAGAGACGGCGAACACTGAAGCTTTCTTT
CASSVVETANTEAFF
>-|-|TRBV12-3/TRBV12-4|TRBJ2-1
TGTGCCAGCAGTTTAGCGCGGACTATAGATGAGCAGTTCTTC
CASSLARTIDEQFF
>-|many|TRBV6-1|TRBJ1-1
TGTGCCAGCAGTGAATCGTCGGCAGGGTTAACTGAAGCTTTCTTT
CASSESSAGLTEAFF
>-|-|TRBV7-9|TRBJ2-1
TGTGCCAGCAGCTCTACAGGATTAGGTCCCTACTCCTACAATGAGCAGTTCTTC
CASSSTGLGPYSYNEQFF
>TRBD1|many|TRBV12-3/TRBV12-4|TRBJ1-1
TGTGCCAGCAGTTTCCGGGACAGGGGATGGACTGAAGCTTTCTTT
CASSFRDRGWTEAFF
>TRBD1|few|TRBV3-1|TRBJ1-6
TGTGCCAGCAGCCGGCAGGACAGGGGATATAATTCACCCCTCCACTTT
CASSRQDRGYNSPLHF
>-|few|TRBV6-2/TRBV6-3|TRBJ1-1
TGTGCCAGCTCCCAAGGGGCTATGAACACTGAAGCTTTCTTT
CASSQGAMNTEAFF
>-|many|TRBV12-3/TRBV12-4|TRBJ2-1
TGTGCCAGCACCCCGTGGGGACTCGGGTTTGGTGAGCAGTTCTTC
CASTPWGLGFGEQFF